This T cell receptor (beta chain) was recorded in a study of CD8 T cells in ankylosing spondylitis. General observations from the study: Seemingly distinctive of ankylosing spondylitis blood was a TCR beta motif formed by eight highly homologous variants. Disease-linked clones were CD8+ and relatively rare in peripheral blood.

About this clonotype itself: As yet, its antigen is unknown.

Quantitative 5'-RACE with molecular barcodes generated TCR beta libraries. From the 5' RACE reads, TCRdb called clonotypes with MiXCR, one entry per CDR3 protein. The table has almost 400,000 distinct CDR3 sequences, about 22% seen once. The CDR3 is made up of 13 amino acids. CDR1 is MNHEY, CDR2 SMNVEV, per germline (reference sequence). V lost 8 bases to trimming and J lost 6 bases, with 16 bases between them. Sequenced input: blood, either unsorted or a sorted T cell fraction (not recorded which). This clonotype originated in a male donor with ankylosing spondylitis. The chain recombines TRBV27 with TRBJ1-1; the D gene is possibly TRBD1 (5 bases). The CDR3 region has the DNA TGTGCCAGCTGCCGGGGCAGGGCCTCTGAAGCTTTCTTT. Its translation is CASCRGRASEAFF.